This T cell receptor beta chain was identified during a study of CD8 T cells in ankylosing spondylitis. Study results and limitations: Characteristic, it appeared, of ankylosing spondylitis blood was a TCR beta motif of eight highly homologous variants.

The germline V and J ends were trimmed by 3 bases and 8 bases, with 13 bases remaining between them. CDR3 length: 14 amino acids. The germline V gene has CDR1 MDHEN and CDR2 SYDVKM. In this sample, this clonotype turned up a few times. Its matching antigen is unknown. TCRdb passed the 5' RACE reads through MiXCR, listing each CDR3 protein once. The table shows a few hundred thousand distinct CDR3 sequences, with around 20% occurring only once. This sequence joins TRBV28 and TRBJ2-2; D remains ambiguous. The origin of this receptor is a male donor with ankylosing spondylitis. Sequencing was done on a sample of blood, either unsorted or a sorted T cell fraction (not recorded which). The CDR3 loop is CASSFQPEEGELFF. The CDR3 DNA follows: TGTGCCAGCAGTTTCCAGCCCGAAGAAGGGGAGCTGTTTTTT.